This note documents a single T cell receptor (beta chain) sequence. The sample is drawn from a study of CD8+CD57+ T cells in acquired aplastic anemia. Germline assignment: CDR1 SEHNR and CDR2 FQNEAQ (reference sequence). This CDR3 comprises 14 residues. Trimming stripped 5 bases from V and 1 base from J, with 12 bases between. Sequencing was done on patients that had shown CD8+CD57+ cell expansion by flow cytometry. TCR beta VDJ combinations and CDR3 sequences were profiled from genomic DNA. TCRdb reprocessed the reads via MiXCR and lists one record per CDR3 protein. The repertoire holds 200,000 or so distinct CDR3 sequences, with about 62% as singletons.

Source material: sorted CD4+, CD8+, or CD8+CD57+ T cells (not recorded which) from PBMCs. The chain is built from TRBV7-9 and TRBJ2-7; a weak D match, TRBD2 (6 bases). This sequence originates from a human donor with aplastic anemia. For the CDR3, the DNA is TGTGCCAGCAGCGTTTTAGCGGTATCCTACGAGCAGTACTTC. The encoded protein is CASSVLAVSYEQYF.